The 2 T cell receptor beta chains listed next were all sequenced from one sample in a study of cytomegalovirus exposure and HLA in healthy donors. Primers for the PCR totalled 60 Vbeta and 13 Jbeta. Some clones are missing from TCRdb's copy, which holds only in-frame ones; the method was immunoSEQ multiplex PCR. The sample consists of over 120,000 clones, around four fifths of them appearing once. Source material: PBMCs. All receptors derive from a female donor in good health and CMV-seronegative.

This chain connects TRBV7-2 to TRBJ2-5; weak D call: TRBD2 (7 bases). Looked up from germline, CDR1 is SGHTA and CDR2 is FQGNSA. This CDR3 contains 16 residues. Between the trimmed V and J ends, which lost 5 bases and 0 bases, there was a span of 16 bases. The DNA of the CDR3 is TGTGCCAGCAGCCCGACGCGGGGGCCGTACCAAGAGACCCAGTACTTC. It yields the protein CASSPTRGPYQETQYF.

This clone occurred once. CDR3 nucleotides: TGTGCCAGCAGCTTACCCGGGACTGTCTACGAGCAGTACTTC. This codes for CASSLPGTVYEQYF. V is TRBV28 and J is TRBJ2-7; possibly TRBD2 for D (6 bases). The V end lost 6 bases, the J end lost 3 bases, and 15 bases lay between the germline ends. Germline V CDR1 and CDR2: MDHEN, SYDVKM. CDR3 size: 14 residues.